This T cell receptor beta chain came from a study of OX40 agonist ivuxolimab in advanced cancers. For the study at large: Clinicians treated patients with ivuxolimab, an agonistic anti-OX40 (CD134) antibody.

The repertoire was sequenced with immunoSEQ multiplex PCR; TCRdb's copy has only in-frame clones and lacks some. This table holds over 25,000 clones, around 90% found once. Germline CDR1 and CDR2: GTSNPN and SVGIG (reference sequence). The CDR3 is 15 residues long. V gave up 0 bases and J gave up 2 bases; unmatched junction bases: 5. The origin of this receptor is an adult with an advanced solid tumor such as melanoma, head and neck, liver or kidney cancer. The V call is TRBV30, the J call TRBJ2-5; 8 bases fit TRBD1. The sample consisted of CD4+ or CD8+ T cells sorted from blood, taken in a trial of the OX40 agonist ivuxolimab. The CDR3: CAWSVPGGVQETQYF. The CDR3, as DNA: TGTGCCTGGAGTGTGCCAGGGGGCGTACAAGAGACCCAGTACTTC.